The text below deals with one TCR beta chain. Its antigen is not identified. The germline gene is not matched at one end of the junction; a read error may be the cause. CDR1 is MNHNS and CDR2 is SASEGT in the germline V gene. This CDR3 spans 17 amino acids. The sample comes from a study of vaccination and CD4 T cells after COVID-19. Study context: Two doses of either BNT162b2 or mRNA-1273 vaccine were given to participants. For control cultures, the treatment was a CEFX pool, an HIV-1 Nef pool, or no peptide. Collection of post-COVID samples occurred a median 101 days after diagnosis, spanning a range of 35 to 161.

As to treatment: approximately nine-day PBMC culture with coronavirus spike peptide pools or control peptides (ViraFEST assay). Cultured CD4+ T cell DNA was sequenced using the Oncomine TCR Beta short-read assay. From CD4+ T cells that had been cultured, genomic DNA was extracted. TCRdb analysed the PCR reads with MiXCR anew, one entry per CDR3 protein. Here the sample spans roughly 16,000 distinct CDR3 sequences, roughly 28% being singletons. The rearrangement links TRBV6-1 to TRBJ2-2; D may be TRBD2 (5 bases). Source material: cultured CD4+ T cells from blood. The sequence was collected from a human donor with COVID-19. The CDR3 sequence is CASSEARPYEGTGEPFF. DNA for the CDR3: TGTGCCAGCAGTGAAGCGCGGCCGTACGAGGGCACCGGGGAGCCGTTTTTT.